Listed below are T cell receptor beta chains from one sample, sequenced in a study of post-analysis software for immune sequencing data. MiXCR was run by TCRdb on the PCR reads, yielding one entry per CDR3 protein. The data hold roughly 800,000 distinct CDR3 sequences, with roughly 29% observed a single time. The material sequenced was blood. The receptors derive from a girl aged 10-17 years with multiple sclerosis. CDR3s include the opening cysteine and the closing phenylalanine or tryptophan. The order of the fields is V gene, D gene, CDR3 length, CDR3 protein. D genes are given only for firm matches.

TRBV28	TRBD1	13	CASSPGGVEGYTF
TRBV28	NA	13	CASSLSLVNEQFF
TRBV20-1	TRBD1	15	CSATADRVAGYGYTF
TRBV6-5	TRBD2	18	CASSYTSHTPAGLDEQYF
TRBV7-9	NA	14	CASTPSRVNEKLFF
TRBV20-1	TRBD1	11	CGQGATDTQYF
TRBV5-1	TRBD1	14	CASSPDRRSYGYTF
TRBV6-1	NA	16	CASSRRQAQAAYEQYF
TRBV18	NA	15	CASSPRSRGYTEAFF
TRBV6-1	NA	16	CASSDYRFGGADTQYF
TRBV18	NA	14	CASSPPSGEETQYF
TRBV29-1	NA	16	CSVAPRGTGSYNEQFF
TRBV28	NA	12	CASRGAYNEQYF
TRBV15	NA	14	CATSRGARTEKLFF
TRBV27	TRBD1	13	CASRWTGGNEQFF
TRBV7-9	NA	14	CASAAWGGDEKLFF
TRBV10-2	NA	14	CASRGTQANYGYTF
TRBV5-1	TRBD2	16	CASSLAPSGGLNEQFF
TRBV10-1	TRBD2	15	CASSDPGGERDTQYF
TRBV2	NA	14	CATTKARVEETQYF